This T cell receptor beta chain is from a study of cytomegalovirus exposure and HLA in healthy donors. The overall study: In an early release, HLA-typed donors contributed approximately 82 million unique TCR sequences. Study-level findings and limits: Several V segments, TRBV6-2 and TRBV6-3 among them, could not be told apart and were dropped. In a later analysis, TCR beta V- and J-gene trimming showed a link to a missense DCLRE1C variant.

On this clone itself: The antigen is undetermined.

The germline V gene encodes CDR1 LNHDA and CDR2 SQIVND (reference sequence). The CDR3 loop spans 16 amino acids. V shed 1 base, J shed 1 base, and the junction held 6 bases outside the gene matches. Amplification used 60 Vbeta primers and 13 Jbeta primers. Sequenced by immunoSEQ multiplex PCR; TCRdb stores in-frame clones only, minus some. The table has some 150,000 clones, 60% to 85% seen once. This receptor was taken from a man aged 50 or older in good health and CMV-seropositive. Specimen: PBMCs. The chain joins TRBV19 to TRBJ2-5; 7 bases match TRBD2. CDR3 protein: CASSIGASGLQETQYF. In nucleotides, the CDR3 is TGTGCCAGTAGTATAGGGGCTAGCGGACTCCAAGAGACCCAGTACTTC.